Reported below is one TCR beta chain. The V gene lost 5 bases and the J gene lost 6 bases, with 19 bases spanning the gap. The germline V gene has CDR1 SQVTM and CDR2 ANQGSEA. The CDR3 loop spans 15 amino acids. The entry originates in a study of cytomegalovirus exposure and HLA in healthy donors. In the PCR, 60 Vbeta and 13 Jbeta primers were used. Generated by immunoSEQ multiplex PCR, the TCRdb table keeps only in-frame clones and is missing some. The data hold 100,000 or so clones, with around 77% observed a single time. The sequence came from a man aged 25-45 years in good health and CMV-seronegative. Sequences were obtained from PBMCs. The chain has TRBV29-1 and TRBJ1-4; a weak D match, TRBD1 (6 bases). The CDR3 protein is CSVFLDSEGDEKLFF. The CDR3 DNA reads TGCAGCGTTTTTCTCGACAGTGAGGGGGATGAAAAACTGTTTTTT.